The 26 T cell receptor beta chains below all came from one sample that was sequenced in a study of blood T cell repertoires in COVID-19. Clones were read by immunoSEQ multiplex PCR, and TCRdb kept only the in-frame ones, dropping some. This table holds tens of thousands of clones, roughly 89% found once. Material: peripheral blood. Every receptor here comes from a human donor in a cohort sampled during active COVID-19.

This clone was detected once. The chain is built from TRBV28 and TRBJ2-7, with D possibly matching TRBD2 (6 bases). V was clipped by 4 bases and J by 6 bases, with 19 bases between them. CDR3 length equals 15 residues. Germline CDR1 reads MDHEN; CDR2 reads SYDVKM. The CDR3 sequence: CASSSSGLGLPEQYF. As DNA, the CDR3 is TGTGCCAGCAGTTCCTCGGGACTCGGTCTGCCCGAGCAGTACTTC.

CDR3 loop: CASGLVRGTPRAIEQYF. In DNA form, the CDR3 reads TGTGCTAGTGGTTTGGTACGTGGGACTCCTCGGGCCATAGAGCAGTACTTC. The chain uses TRBV12-5 and TRBJ2-7, with D possibly matching TRBD2 (6 bases). Germline V gene lookup returns CDR1 LGHNT and CDR2 FRNRAP. Trimming left V 0 bases short and J 7 bases short, with 22 bases between. The CDR3 is made up of 17 amino acids.

V usage is TRBV4-1 and J usage is TRBJ1-1; D uncertain. From germline, CDR1 is MGHRA and CDR2 YSYEKL. This CDR3 has 14 residues. V dropped 1 base and J dropped 5 bases, with 11 bases sitting between them. CDR3: CASSQGNEGTEAFF. The CDR3 DNA reads as TGCGCCAGCAGCCAAGGCAATGAGGGAACTGAAGCTTTCTTT.

V usage is TRBV6-2 or TRBV6-3 and J usage is TRBJ1-3, with no clear D. Germline CDR1 MNHEY, CDR2 SVGEGT. The CDR3 has 14 residues. The V end lost 2 bases, the J end lost 3 bases, and 8 bases lay between the germline ends. The CDR3 nucleotides read TGTGCCAGCAGTTACCTGAGTGGTGGAAACACCATATATTTT. Its protein is CASSYLSGGNTIYF.

This chain joins TRBV6-2 or TRBV6-3 and TRBJ1-2, with 7 positions matching TRBD1. The V segment lost 6 bases and the J segment 1 base; nucleotides outside the gene matches: 8. Germline V lookup: CDR1 MNHEY, CDR2 SVGEGT. This CDR3 region has 15 residues. In DNA form, the CDR3 reads TGTGCCAGCAGCCGACCAGGGGGTTTTAACTATGGCTACACCTTC. Encoded protein: CASSRPGGFNYGYTF.

The chain employs TRBV19 and TRBJ1-1; 9 nucleotides line up with TRBD1. This CDR3 is built from 12 residues. Looked up from germline, CDR1 is LNHDA and CDR2 is SQIVND (reference sequence). V shed 4 bases and J 11 bases; nucleotides not matched to a gene: 5. The CDR3 DNA sequence: TGTGCCAGTAGTACCCGGGACAGGGCGGCTTTCTTT. This gives the protein CASSTRDRAAFF.

CDR3 nucleotide sequence: TGTGCCAGCTCACCACCCGCAACTAATGAAAAACTGTTTTTT. Translating gives CASSPPATNEKLFF. The genes are TRBV18 and TRBJ1-4; no reliable D call. Germline V gene sequence: CDR1 KGHSH, CDR2 LQKENI. This CDR3 spans 14 amino acids. The germline V and J ends were trimmed by 0 bases and 0 bases, with 2 bases remaining between them.

This clone is a singleton in its sample. The chain has TRBV5-1 and TRBJ1-6, with 9 bases fitting TRBD1. V shed 4 bases and J 8 bases; nucleotides not matched to a gene: 7. This CDR3 has 15 residues. Germline CDR1 is SGHRS and CDR2 is YFSETQ. This CDR3 is CASSPGTGRYSPLHF. The CDR3 nucleotides read TGCGCCAGCAGCCCGGGGACAGGGAGGTATTCACCCCTCCACTTT.

The chain links TRBV5-1 to TRBJ1-6, with a possible D match to TRBD1 (5 bases). V was clipped by 0 bases and J by 10 bases, with 11 bases between them. CDR3 length: 14 amino acids. Germline loops: CDR1 SGHRS, CDR2 YFSETQ. DNA for the CDR3: TGCGCCAGCAGCTTGGCAGGGCGCGGCTCACCCCTCCACTTT. This encodes CASSLAGRGSPLHF.

The V and J genes are TRBV11-2 and TRBJ1-4, with D unclear. The CDR3 contains 18 residues. Trimming took off 0 bases at V and 2 bases at J, with 16 bases between the two ends. Germline values: CDR1 SGHAT, CDR2 FQNNGV. CDR3 sequence (DNA): TGTGCCAGCAGCTTAGATCGAGGAGGGTTGGGGACTAATGAAAAACTGTTTTTT. Translation gives CASSLDRGGLGTNEKLFF.

The chain joins TRBV6-2 or TRBV6-3 to TRBJ1-5; 9 nucleotides align to TRBD1. Trimming removed 2 bases from V and 9 bases from J; junction bases left unmatched: 8. The CDR3 has 15 amino acids. The germline V gene encodes CDR1 MNHEY and CDR2 SVGEGT. For the CDR3, the DNA is TGTGCCAGCAGTTACCGGACAGGGGTGGATCCGCCCCAGCATTTT. The encoded protein is CASSYRTGVDPPQHF.

The chain recombines TRBV11-2 with TRBJ1-2; 8 bases agree with TRBD1. The CDR3 extends over 13 amino acids. From germline, CDR1 is SGHAT and CDR2 FQNNGV. V lost 6 bases and J lost 8; bases outside the gene matches: 8. CDR3: CASSYQGANGYTF. The DNA of the CDR3 is TGTGCCAGCAGTTATCAGGGGGCAAACGGCTACACCTTC.

The chain joins TRBV6-5 to TRBJ2-7; 9 nucleotides agree with TRBD1. This CDR3 is 13 amino acids long. CDR1 is MNHEY, CDR2 SVGAGI, per germline. The V gene end was trimmed by 5 bases and the J gene end by 6 bases; junction bases not matched to a gene: 5. The chain's CDR3 is CASSRDRESEQYF. As DNA, the CDR3 is TGTGCCAGCAGTAGGGACAGGGAGAGCGAGCAGTACTTC.

V is TRBV3-1 (or the pseudogene TRBV3-2) and J is TRBJ1-1; D gene uncertain. Germline CDR1 reads LGHDT; CDR2 reads YNNKEL (reference sequence). The CDR3 spans 15 residues. The V end was cut by 5 bases, the J end by 10 bases, with 23 bases between. CDR3 loop: CASSSESTWGGRAFF. The CDR3 bases are TGTGCCAGCAGCTCAGAATCGACATGGGGTGGGAGAGCTTTCTTT.

This clone was seen a handful of times. V usage is TRBV27 and J usage is TRBJ2-6; TRBD2 is a possible D gene (7 bases). The V end was cut by 6 bases, the J end by 2 bases, with 23 bases between. There are 19 residues in the CDR3. Germline-derived CDR1 and CDR2 are MNHEY and SMNVEV (reference sequence). CDR3 region: CASSLGGASVVAGANVLTF. For the CDR3, the DNA is TGTGCCAGCAGCCTAGGGGGGGCCAGTGTAGTCGCTGGGGCCAACGTCCTGACTTTC.

The chain is built from TRBV11-2 and TRBJ1-2; D remains unclear. Germline CDR1 SGHAT, CDR2 FQNNGV. This CDR3 has 15 residues. Trimming removed 4 bases at V and 7 bases at J, with 19 bases between. The CDR3 is CASSSPRRGGGGYTF. The CDR3, as DNA: TGTGCCAGCAGCTCCCCCAGGCGAGGAGGTGGTGGCTACACCTTC.

The chain is built from TRBV19 and TRBJ1-5; D is unclear. This CDR3 is 13 amino acids long. V was shortened by 3 bases and J by 9 bases, with 12 bases between the two germline ends. Germline V gene sequence: CDR1 LNHDA, CDR2 SQIVND (reference sequence). The CDR3 DNA reads as TGTGCCAGTAGTATCCCACAGATTCGGCCCCAGCATTTT. This codes for CASSIPQIRPQHF.

The chain is built from TRBV6-5 and TRBJ1-2; D is possibly TRBD1 (5 bases). The CDR3 is 13 residues long. V shed 0 bases and J shed 7 bases, with 9 bases lying between them. The germline V gene encodes CDR1 MNHEY and CDR2 SVGAGI. The CDR3, as DNA: TGTGCCAGCAGTTACTCGGAGGGGAGTGGCTACACCTTC. It translates to CASSYSEGSGYTF.

Only one count was recorded for this clone. This rearrangement joins TRBV2 to TRBJ1-2; tentatively, D is TRBD1 (6 bases). V lost 3 bases and J lost 4, with 15 bases in between. Germline lookup yields CDR1 SNHLY and CDR2 FYNNEI. The length of the CDR3 is 15 residues. CDR3 in DNA: TGTGCCAGCAGTGAGAGACAGGAAAGAATCTATGGCTACACCTTC. Its protein is CASSERQERIYGYTF.

The chain joins TRBV5-1 to TRBJ2-3; weak D call: TRBD2 (5 bases). Germline lookup yields CDR1 SGHRS and CDR2 YFSETQ. This CDR3 has 15 amino acids. V dropped 0 bases and J dropped 2 bases, with 10 bases sitting between them. This CDR3 is CASSLGRLNTDTQYF. The CDR3 coding sequence is TGCGCCAGCAGCTTGGGCAGACTAAACACAGATACGCAGTATTTT.

This chain joins TRBV21-1 and TRBJ2-7; the table assigns TRBD1, which was not confirmed against the DNA. TRBV21-1 is flagged as a pseudogene. This CDR3 has 16 residues. In DNA, the CDR3 is TGTGCCAGCAGCAAAGCCCTGACAGGGGGCTCCTACGAGCAGTACTTC. Translated: CASSKALTGGSYEQYF.

The rearrangement uses TRBV19 and TRBJ2-7; weak D call: TRBD2 (6 bases). With 0 bases removed from V and 5 bases from J, the gap between germline ends came to 14 bases. Germline V gene sequence: CDR1 LNHDA, CDR2 SQIVND (reference sequence). This CDR3 spans 15 amino acids. Here the CDR3 reads CASSIDSGTGHEQYF. In DNA, the CDR3 is TGTGCCAGTAGTATAGATTCCGGGACTGGGCACGAGCAGTACTTC.

This clone was found a few times. CDR3 DNA: TGTGCCAGCAGTTTAACCCAGGGGGCGGACTATAATTCACCCCTCCACTTT. Protein: CASSLTQGADYNSPLHF. V usage is TRBV27 and J usage is TRBJ1-6, with 8 positions matching TRBD1. The CDR3 runs to 17 residues. With 2 bases clipped from V and 3 bases from J, the junction kept 6 bases outside the gene matches. The germline V gene encodes CDR1 MNHEY and CDR2 SMNVEV (reference sequence).

CDR3: CASSQDRGERYEQYF. The CDR3 nucleotides are TGCGCCAGCAGCCAGGACAGGGGAGAAAGGTACGAGCAGTACTTC. This chain joins TRBV5-1 and TRBJ2-7; 9 bases match TRBD1. From germline, CDR1 is SGHRS and CDR2 YFSETQ. The CDR3 runs 15 residues. With 4 bases clipped from V and 4 bases from J, the junction kept 9 bases outside the gene matches.

This chain links TRBV19 with TRBJ1-5; D is unresolved. Germline assignment: CDR1 LNHDA and CDR2 SQIVND (reference sequence). CDR3 length: 13 residues. Between the trimmed V and J ends, which lost 10 bases and 0 bases, there was a span of 10 bases. The CDR3 loop reads CATTQYSNQPQHF. The CDR3 DNA is TGTGCCACCACCCAGTATAGCAATCAGCCCCAGCATTTT.

This chain joins TRBV5-4 and TRBJ1-2; D not certain. The CDR3 loop spans 15 amino acids. V was cut by 1 base and J by 1 base, with 11 bases left in between. Germline values: CDR1 SGHNT, CDR2 YYREEE (reference sequence). CDR3 loop: CASSLLQAGNYGYTF. CDR3 sequence (DNA): TGTGCCAGCAGCTTGCTCCAGGCTGGTAACTATGGCTACACCTTC.